This T cell receptor (beta chain) was observed in a study of blood T cell repertoires in COVID-19. Turning to the study itself: Sample material is recorded as cDNA or gDNA derived from T cells, B-cell-depleted T cells, or PBMCs.

This table comes from immunoSEQ multiplex PCR, and its TCRdb copy is limited to in-frame clones, with some not included. There are 100,000 to 150,000 clones in the sample; roughly 90% occur only once, and about 2.1% lies in the top ten. This clone appeared a single time. The ends were cut back, 3 bases at V and 10 bases at J, with 13 bases in the middle. This CDR3 has 13 residues. Germline lookup yields CDR1 MDHEN and CDR2 SYDVKM. The gene calls are TRBV28 and TRBJ1-5; no definite D call. The sequencing sample was made of peripheral blood. This TCR was sampled from a man aged 65-85 years with active COVID-19. DNA for the CDR3: TGTGCCAGCAGTTTGTACCTCTTGGCCCCCCAGCATTTT. Translated, it gives CASSLYLLAPQHF.